This T cell receptor beta chain was observed in a study of early T cells in non-severe SARS-CoV-2 infection. About the study: Chains from this unsorted whole-blood bulk RNA could not be paired.

Each single cDNA molecule received a unique molecular identifier. TCRdb analysed the 5' RACE reads with MiXCR anew, one entry per CDR3 protein. The sample includes under 25,000 distinct CDR3 sequences, roughly 4.3% of them seen just once. By share, this clonotype counts as medium-sized. From germline, CDR1 is KGHDR and CDR2 SFDVKD. CDR3 length: 17 residues. V gave up 1 base and J gave up 4 bases, with 18 bases separating them. The receptor was isolated from an adult who was a healthcare worker with PCR-confirmed SARS-CoV-2 infection or an uninfected control (not recorded which). The specimen sequenced was whole blood. The chain has TRBV24-1 and TRBJ1-2; D is perhaps TRBD1 (5 bases). As DNA, the CDR3 is TGTGCCACCAGTGATTTCCGTTGGCCGGGGGAGAGCTATGGCTACACCTTC. Its protein is CATSDFRWPGESYGYTF.